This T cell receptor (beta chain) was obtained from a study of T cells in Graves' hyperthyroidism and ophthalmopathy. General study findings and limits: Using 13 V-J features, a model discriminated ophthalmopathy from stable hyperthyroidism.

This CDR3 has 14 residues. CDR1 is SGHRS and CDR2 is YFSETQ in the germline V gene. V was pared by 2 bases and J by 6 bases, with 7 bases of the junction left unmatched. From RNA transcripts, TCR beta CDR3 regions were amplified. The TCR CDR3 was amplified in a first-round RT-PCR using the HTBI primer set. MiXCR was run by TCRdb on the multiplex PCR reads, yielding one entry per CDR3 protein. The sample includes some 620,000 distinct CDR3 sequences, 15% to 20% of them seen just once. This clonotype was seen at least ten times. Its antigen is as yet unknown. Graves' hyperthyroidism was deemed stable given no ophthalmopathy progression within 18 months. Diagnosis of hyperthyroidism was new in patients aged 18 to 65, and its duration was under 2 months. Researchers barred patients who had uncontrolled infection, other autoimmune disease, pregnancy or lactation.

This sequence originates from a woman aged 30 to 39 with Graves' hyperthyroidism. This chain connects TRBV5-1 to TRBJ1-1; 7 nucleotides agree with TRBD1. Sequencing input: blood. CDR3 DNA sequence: TGCGCCAGCAGCTTAGGGGGCGCAATCTCTGAAGCTTTCTTT. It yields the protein CASSLGGAISEAFF.